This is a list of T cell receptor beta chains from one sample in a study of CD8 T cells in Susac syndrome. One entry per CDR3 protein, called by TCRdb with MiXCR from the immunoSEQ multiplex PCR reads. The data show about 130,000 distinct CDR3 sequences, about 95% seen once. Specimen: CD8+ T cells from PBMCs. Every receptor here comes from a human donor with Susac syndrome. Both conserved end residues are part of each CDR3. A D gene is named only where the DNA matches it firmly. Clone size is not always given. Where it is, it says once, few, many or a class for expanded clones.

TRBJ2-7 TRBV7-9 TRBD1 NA CASSLAPGTGGNEQYF TGTGCCAGCAGCTTAGCCCCCGGGACAGGGGGCAACGAGCAGTACTTC
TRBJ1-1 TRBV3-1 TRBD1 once CASSQVRDRDTEAFF TGTGCCAGCAGCCAGGTCCGGGACAGGGACACTGAAGCTTTCTTT
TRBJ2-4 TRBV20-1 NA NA CSASPLAKNIQYF TGCAGTGCTAGCCCCCTAGCCAAAAACATTCAGTACTTC
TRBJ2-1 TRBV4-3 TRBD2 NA CASSLTSGRADEQFF TGCGCCAGCAGCCTGACTAGCGGGAGGGCCGATGAGCAGTTCTTC
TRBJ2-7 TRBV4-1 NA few CASSQDGGYEQYF TGCGCCAGCAGCCAAGATGGGGGGTACGAGCAGTACTTC
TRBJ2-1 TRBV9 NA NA CASSVSTTPYNEQFF TGTGCCAGCAGCGTATCCACGACGCCCTACAATGAGCAGTTCTTC
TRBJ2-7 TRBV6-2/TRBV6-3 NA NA CASSHDWTGSYEQYF TGTGCCAGCAGTCACGACTGGACGGGCTCCTACGAGCAGTACTTC
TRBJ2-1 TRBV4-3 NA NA CASSQDHGSSYNEQFF TGCGCCAGCAGCCAAGATCATGGGAGCTCCTACAATGAGCAGTTCTTC
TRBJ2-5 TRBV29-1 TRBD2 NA CSVPGGAGGGETQYF TGCAGCGTCCCCGGGGGAGCGGGAGGTGGTGAGACCCAGTACTTC
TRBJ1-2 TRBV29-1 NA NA CSAPKSRDYGYTF TGCAGCGCCCCGAAGAGCCGAGACTATGGCTACACCTTC
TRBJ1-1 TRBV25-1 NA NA CASSESGSEAFF TGTGCCAGCAGTGAATCGGGCAGTGAAGCTTTCTTT
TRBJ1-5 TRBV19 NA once CASTWAGATLNQPQHF TGTGCCAGTACGTGGGCAGGGGCTACCCTCAATCAGCCCCAGCATTTT
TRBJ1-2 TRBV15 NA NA CATSRDLEGDYGYTF TGTGCCACCAGCAGAGATCTAGAGGGGGACTATGGCTACACCTTC
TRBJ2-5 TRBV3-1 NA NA CATGSYQETQYF TGTGCCACCGGGAGCTATCAAGAGACCCAGTACTTC
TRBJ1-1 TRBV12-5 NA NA CASGIQVTLESKTEAFF TGTGCTAGCGGGATCCAAGTGACCCTAGAGAGTAAGACTGAAGCTTTCTTT
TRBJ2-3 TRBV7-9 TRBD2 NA CASSLSAGASTDTQYF TGTGCCAGCAGCTTATCAGCGGGGGCGAGCACAGATACGCAGTATTTT
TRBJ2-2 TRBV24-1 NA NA CATSDSTVHGELFF TGTGCCACCAGTGATTCGACCGTACACGGGGAGCTGTTTTTT
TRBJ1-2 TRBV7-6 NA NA CASSSRDNYGYTF TGTGCCAGCAGCTCCAGGGATAACTATGGCTACACCTTC
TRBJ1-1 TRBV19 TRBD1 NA CASSATLRGRNTEAFF TGTGCCAGTAGTGCAACCCTAAGGGGGCGCAACACTGAAGCTTTCTTT
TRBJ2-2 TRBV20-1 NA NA CSARSGNGELFF TGCAGTGCTAGAAGCGGAAACGGGGAGCTGTTTTTT
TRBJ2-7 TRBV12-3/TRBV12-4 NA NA CASSLWGEGLRSSYEQYF TGTGCCAGCAGTTTATGGGGCGAAGGGCTCCGAAGCTCCTACGAGCAGTACTTC
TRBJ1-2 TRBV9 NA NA CASSVGQNYGYTF TGTGCCAGCAGCGTGGGGCAGAACTATGGCTACACCTTC
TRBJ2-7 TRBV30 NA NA CAWSGSSAYEQYF TGTGCCTGGAGTGGCTCTAGCGCCTACGAGCAGTACTTC
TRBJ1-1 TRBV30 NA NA CAWNIPQHGWGTEAFF TGTGCCTGGAATATACCCCAACACGGATGGGGCACTGAAGCTTTCTTT
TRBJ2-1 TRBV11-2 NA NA CASSPRTLYNEQFF TGTGCCAGCAGCCCCCGGACGCTCTACAATGAGCAGTTCTTC
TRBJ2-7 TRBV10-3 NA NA CAIRGVLFRPYEQYF TGTGCCATCAGGGGGGTCTTGTTCCGTCCTTACGAGCAGTACTTC
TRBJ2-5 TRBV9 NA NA CASSVRDSSQETQYF TGTGCCAGCAGCGTTCGGGACTCGTCTCAAGAGACCCAGTACTTC
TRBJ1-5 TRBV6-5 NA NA CASSYSRDQPQHF TGTGCCAGCAGTTACAGTAGGGATCAGCCCCAGCATTTT
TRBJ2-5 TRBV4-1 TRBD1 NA CASSQGTGEETQYF TGCGCCAGCAGCCAAGGGACAGGGGAAGAGACCCAGTACTTC
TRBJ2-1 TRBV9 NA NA CASSVDEGPYNEQFF TGTGCCAGCAGCGTAGATGAGGGGCCGTACAATGAGCAGTTCTTC
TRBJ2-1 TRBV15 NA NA CATSRSSGNEQFF TGTGCCACCAGCCGATCGAGTGGCAATGAGCAGTTCTTC
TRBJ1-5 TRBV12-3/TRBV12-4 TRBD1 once CASSRETGDNQPQHF TGTGCCAGCAGTCGGGAAACAGGGGACAATCAGCCCCAGCATTTT
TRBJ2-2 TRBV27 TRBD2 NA CASSLAGGGTGELFF TGTGCCAGCAGTTTAGCGGGGGGCGGTACCGGGGAGCTGTTTTTT
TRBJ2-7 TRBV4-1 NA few CASSQESFPNYEQYF TGCGCCAGCAGCCAAGAGTCCTTCCCAAATTACGAGCAGTACTTC
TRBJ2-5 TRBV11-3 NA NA CASSPAPGETQYF TGTGCCAGCAGCCCCGCCCCCGGAGAGACCCAGTACTTC
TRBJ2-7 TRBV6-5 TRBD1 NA CASSYQKLTRDSYEQYF TGTGCCAGCAGTTACCAGAAGTTGACCCGGGACAGCTACGAGCAGTACTTC
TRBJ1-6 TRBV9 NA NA CASSVGPGDNSPLHF TGTGCCAGCAGCGTAGGTCCAGGGGATAATTCACCCCTCCACTTT
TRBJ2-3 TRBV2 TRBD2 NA CASSGTSGGNTDTQYF TGTGCCAGCAGTGGTACTAGCGGAGGTAACACGGATACGCAGTATTTT
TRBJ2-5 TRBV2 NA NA CASRQIGQQETQYF TGTGCCAGCAGACAAATAGGACAGCAAGAGACCCAGTACTTC
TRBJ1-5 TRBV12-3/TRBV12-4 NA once CASRTDSNQPQHF TGTGCCAGCAGGACAGATAGCAATCAGCCCCAGCATTTT
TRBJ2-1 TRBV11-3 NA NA CANPGQGGPSCYNEQFF TGTGCCAACCCGGGGCAGGGGGGTCCCTCCTGCTACAATGAGCAGTTCTTC
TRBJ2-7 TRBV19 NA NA CASSLGREESYEQYF TGTGCCAGTAGTCTGGGCAGGGAAGAATCCTACGAGCAGTACTTC
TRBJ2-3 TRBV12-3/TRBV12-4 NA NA CASGYTDTQYF TGTGCCAGCGGTTACACAGATACGCAGTATTTT
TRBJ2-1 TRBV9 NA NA CASSPAGSDGNEQFF TGTGCCAGCAGCCCCGCAGGGAGTGATGGCAATGAGCAGTTCTTC
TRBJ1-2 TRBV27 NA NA CASSTGTFGGYTF TGTGCCAGCAGTACCGGGACCTTTGGTGGCTACACCTTC
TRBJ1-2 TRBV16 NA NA CASSHRVYGYTF TGTGCCAGCAGCCACAGGGTTTATGGCTACACCTTC
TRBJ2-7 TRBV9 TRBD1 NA CASSPSSGTASYEQYF TGTGCCAGCAGCCCGTCGTCCGGGACAGCCTCCTACGAGCAGTACTTC
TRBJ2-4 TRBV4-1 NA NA CASSQVRTDLAKNIQYF TGCGCCAGCAGCCAAGTCCGGACAGACCTAGCCAAAAACATTCAGTACTTC
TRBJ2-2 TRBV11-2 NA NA CASSPRVEGSVTGELFF TGTGCCAGCAGCCCCCGGGTAGAAGGGAGTGTCACCGGGGAGCTGTTTTTT